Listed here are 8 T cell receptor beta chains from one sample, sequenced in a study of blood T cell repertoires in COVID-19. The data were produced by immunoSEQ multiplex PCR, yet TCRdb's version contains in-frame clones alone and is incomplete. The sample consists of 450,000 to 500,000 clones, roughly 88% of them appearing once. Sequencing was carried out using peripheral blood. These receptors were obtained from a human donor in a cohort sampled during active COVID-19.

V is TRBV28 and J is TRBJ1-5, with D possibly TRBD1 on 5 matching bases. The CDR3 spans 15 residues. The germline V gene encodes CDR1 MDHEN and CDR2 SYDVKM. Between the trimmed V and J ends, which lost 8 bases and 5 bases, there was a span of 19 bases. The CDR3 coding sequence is TGTGCCAGCGGGGGGGTCGGGGTGAAGGATCAGCCCCAGCATTTT. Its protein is CASGGVGVKDQPQHF.

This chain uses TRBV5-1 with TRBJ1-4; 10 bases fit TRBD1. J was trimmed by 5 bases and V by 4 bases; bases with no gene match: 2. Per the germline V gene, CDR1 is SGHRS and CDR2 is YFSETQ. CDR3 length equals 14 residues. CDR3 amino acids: CASSPGQGNEKLFF. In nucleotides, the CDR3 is TGCGCCAGCAGCCCGGGACAGGGGAATGAAAAACTGTTTTTT.

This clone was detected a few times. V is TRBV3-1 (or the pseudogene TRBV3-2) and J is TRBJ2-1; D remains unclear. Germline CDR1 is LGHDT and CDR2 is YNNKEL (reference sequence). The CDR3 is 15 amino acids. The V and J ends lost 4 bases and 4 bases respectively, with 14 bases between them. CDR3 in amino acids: CASSPAGEEYNEQFF. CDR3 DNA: TGTGCCAGCAGCCCCGCCGGAGAGGAGTACAATGAGCAGTTCTTC.

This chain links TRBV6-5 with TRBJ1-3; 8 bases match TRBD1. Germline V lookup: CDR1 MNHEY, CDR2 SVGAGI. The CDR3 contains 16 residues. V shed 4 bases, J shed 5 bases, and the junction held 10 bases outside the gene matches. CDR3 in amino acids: CASSSTQGALRNTIYF. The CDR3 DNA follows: TGTGCCAGCAGTTCCACCCAGGGGGCCCTCCGAAACACCATATATTTT.

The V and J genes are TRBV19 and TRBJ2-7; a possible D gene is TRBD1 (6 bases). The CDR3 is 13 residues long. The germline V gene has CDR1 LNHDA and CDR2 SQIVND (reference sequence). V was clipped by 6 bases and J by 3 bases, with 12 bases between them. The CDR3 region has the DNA TGTGCCAGTAGCCGGACAGAGCGCTACGAGCAGTACTTC. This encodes CASSRTERYEQYF.

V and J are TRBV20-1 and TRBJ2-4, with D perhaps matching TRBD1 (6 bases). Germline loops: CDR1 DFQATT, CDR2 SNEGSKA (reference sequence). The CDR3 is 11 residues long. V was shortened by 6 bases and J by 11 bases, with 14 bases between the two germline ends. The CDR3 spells CSANRQEFQYF. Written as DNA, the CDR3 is TGCAGTGCAAACCGACAGGAGTTTCAGTACTTC.

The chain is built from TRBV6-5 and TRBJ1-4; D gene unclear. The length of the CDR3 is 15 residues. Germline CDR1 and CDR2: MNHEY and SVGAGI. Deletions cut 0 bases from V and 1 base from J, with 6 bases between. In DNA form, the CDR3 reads TGTGCCAGCAGTTACTCGCCAGGAACTAATGAAAAACTGTTTTTT. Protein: CASSYSPGTNEKLFF.

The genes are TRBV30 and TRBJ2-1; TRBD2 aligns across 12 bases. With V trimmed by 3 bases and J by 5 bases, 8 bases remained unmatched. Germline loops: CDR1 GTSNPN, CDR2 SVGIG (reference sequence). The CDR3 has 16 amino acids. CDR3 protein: CAWRSWTSGIHNEQFF. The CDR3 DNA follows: TGTGCCTGGAGGTCTTGGACTAGCGGGATCCACAATGAGCAGTTCTTC.